This T cell receptor beta chain was observed in a study of siplizumab effects on memory and regulatory T cells. Details on this clone: Its antigen is not known.

Clones were read by immunoSEQ multiplex PCR, and TCRdb kept only the in-frame ones, dropping some. The sample contains 85,000 to 130,000 clones, about 92% of which appear only once. Regarding the study as a whole: Siplizumab significantly decreased alloreactive sequences from unstimulated CD4+ memory cells.

Germline CDR1 reads SGHRS; CDR2 reads YFSETQ. The V end lost 0 bases, the J end lost 4 bases, and 6 bases lay between the germline ends. The CDR3 is made up of 13 amino acids. This receptor was identified in a human donor in good health. The sequencing sample was made of Tregs sorted from blood. This chain links TRBV5-1 with TRBJ2-3; no reliable D call. The chain's CDR3 is CASSLDRADTQYF. Written as DNA, the CDR3 is TGCGCCAGCAGCTTGGACCGGGCAGATACGCAGTATTTT.